The sequence of this T cell receptor beta chain was determined in a study of blood T cell repertoires in COVID-19. Study background: Sites in the United States, Italy and Spain provided acute and convalescent COVID-19 samples. In each case, the material was cDNA or gDNA derived from T cells, B-cell-depleted T cells, or PBMCs.

The ends were cut back, 4 bases at V and 0 bases at J, with 15 bases in the middle. The CDR3 length is 16 residues. Germline V gives CDR1 SGHDT, CDR2 YYEEEE. How the authors handled the data: Amplification of reference gene primers provided the estimated nucleated cell counts. Data came from immunoSEQ multiplex PCR; TCRdb stores just in-frame clones and leaves some out. The V and J calls and clone size were taken over from that table, and D and trimming were inferred from the DNA. The sample consists of tens of thousands of clones, roughly nine tenths of them appearing once. Material for sequencing was peripheral blood. The chain recombines TRBV5-6 with TRBJ2-3, with D unresolved. This sequence originates from a man between 65 and 85 years old with active COVID-19. The CDR3 reads CASSPLQLPSTDTQYF. The CDR3 DNA is TGTGCCAGCAGCCCCCTACAGCTCCCTAGCACAGATACGCAGTATTTT.